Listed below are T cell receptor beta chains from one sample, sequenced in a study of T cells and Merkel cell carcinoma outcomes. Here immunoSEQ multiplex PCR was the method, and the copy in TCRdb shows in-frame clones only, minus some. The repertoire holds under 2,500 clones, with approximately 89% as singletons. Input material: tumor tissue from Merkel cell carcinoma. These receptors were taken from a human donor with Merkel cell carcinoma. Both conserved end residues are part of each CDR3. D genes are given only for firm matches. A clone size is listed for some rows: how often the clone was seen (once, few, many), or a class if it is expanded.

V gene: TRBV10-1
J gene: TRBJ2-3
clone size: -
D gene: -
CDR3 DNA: TGCGCCAGCAGTGCCCCCGGCACAGATACGCAGTATTTT
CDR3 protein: CASSAPGTDTQYF

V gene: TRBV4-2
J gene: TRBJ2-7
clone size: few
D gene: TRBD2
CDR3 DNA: TGTGCCAGCAGCCAAGAAAAGACTAGCGGGAGTCAAGAGCAGTACTTC
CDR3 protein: CASSQEKTSGSQEQYF

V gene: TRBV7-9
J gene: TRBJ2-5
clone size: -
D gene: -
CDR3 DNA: TGTGCCAGCAGCTTTGGTACAGTCTTCCAAGAGACCCAGTACTTC
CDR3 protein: CASSFGTVFQETQYF

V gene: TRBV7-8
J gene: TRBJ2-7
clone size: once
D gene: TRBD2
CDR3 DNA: TGTGCCAGCAGCCGGGAGGGGGAGCAGTACTTC
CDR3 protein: CASSREGEQYF

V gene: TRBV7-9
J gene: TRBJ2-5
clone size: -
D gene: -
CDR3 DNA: TGTGCCAGCAGCTTAGCGGGAGGAGAGACCCAGTACTTC
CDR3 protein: CASSLAGGETQYF

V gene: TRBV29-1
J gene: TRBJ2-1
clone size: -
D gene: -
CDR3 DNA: TGCAGCGGGGATAGGGGTACTAGCTCCTACAATAAGCAGTTCTTC
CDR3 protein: CSGDRGTSSYNKQFF

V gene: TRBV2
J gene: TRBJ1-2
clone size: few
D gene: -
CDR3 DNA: TGTGCCAGCAGTGAATATGGGCCCGGTCGCGGCTACACCTTC
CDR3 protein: CASSEYGPGRGYTF

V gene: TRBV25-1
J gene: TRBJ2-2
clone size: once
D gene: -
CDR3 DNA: TGTGCCAGCATTTCGGACAGTTACACCGGGGAGCTGTTTTTT
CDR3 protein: CASISDSYTGELFF

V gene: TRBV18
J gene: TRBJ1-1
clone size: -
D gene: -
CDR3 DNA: TGTGCCAGCTCACCACCAGGGGGTCAGGGGTTGGAAGCTTTCTTT
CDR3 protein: CASSPPGGQGLEAFF

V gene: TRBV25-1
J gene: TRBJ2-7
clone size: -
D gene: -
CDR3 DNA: TGTGCCAGCAGTGAAGGAAAAGGTTACGAGCAGTACTTC
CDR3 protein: CASSEGKGYEQYF

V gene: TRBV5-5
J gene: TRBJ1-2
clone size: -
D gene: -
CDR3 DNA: TGTGCCAGCAGCTTAACGTTTACCCAGGGGATCGGCTACACCTTC
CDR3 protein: CASSLTFTQGIGYTF

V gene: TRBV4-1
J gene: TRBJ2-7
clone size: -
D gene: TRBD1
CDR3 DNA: TGCGCCAGCAGCCAAGATCGGGCAGGGGGTACCTACGAGCAGTACTTC
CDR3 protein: CASSQDRAGGTYEQYF

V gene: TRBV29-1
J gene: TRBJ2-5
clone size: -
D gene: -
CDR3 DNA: TGCAGCGTTGAAGATGGCGGTGAGACCCAGTACTTC
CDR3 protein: CSVEDGGETQYF

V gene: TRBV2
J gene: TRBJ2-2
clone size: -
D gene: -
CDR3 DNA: TGTGCCAGCAGTGAACGGAGCGCCTCGAACACCGGGGAGCTGTTTTTT
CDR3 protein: CASSERSASNTGELFF

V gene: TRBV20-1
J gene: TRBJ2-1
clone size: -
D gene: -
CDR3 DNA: TGCAGTGCCAGGGGCTACAATGAGCAGTTCTTC
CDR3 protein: CSARGYNEQFF

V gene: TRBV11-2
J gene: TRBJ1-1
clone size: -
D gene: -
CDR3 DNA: TGTGCCAGCAGCTTTCGGGACAACACTGAAGCTTTCTTT
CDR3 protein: CASSFRDNTEAFF

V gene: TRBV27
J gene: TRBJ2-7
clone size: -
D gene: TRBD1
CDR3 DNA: TGTGCCAGCAGTCCTGCATTCGTAAGGGACAGCCCCTCCTACGAGCAGTACTTT
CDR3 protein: CASSPAFVRDSPSYEQYF